This T cell receptor (beta chain) came from a study of patients and donors after allogeneic stem cell transplantation. A single record per CDR3 protein comes from TCRdb applying MiXCR to the RT-PCR reads. The data hold just over 55,000 distinct CDR3 sequences, with 10% to 15% observed a single time. The CDR3 is 16 amino acids. Trimming left V 2 bases short and J 0 bases short, with 13 bases between. Per germline, CDR1 MGHRA and CDR2 YSYEKL. The gene calls are TRBV4-1 and TRBJ1-1; D is perhaps TRBD1 (6 bases). Material for sequencing was blood, either unsorted or a sorted T cell fraction (not recorded which). The clonotype comes from a human donor who was either an allogeneic HSCT recipient or a stem cell or donor lymphocyte infusion donor (not recorded which). It is not recorded whose cells these are; they may come from a transplant donor. In DNA form, the CDR3 reads TGCGCCAGCAGCCAACTCTCGGGACACCTGAACACTGAAGCTTTCTTT. Translation gives CASSQLSGHLNTEAFF.